Sequencing of this TCR beta chain was carried out in a study of cytomegalovirus exposure and HLA in healthy donors. Study results and limitations: In an earlier analysis, productive rearrangement rates for most beta V segments clustered near 87% or 30%. Reports described diagnosis of cytomegalovirus status by the classifier as highly specific and sensitive.

The primer mix had 60 Vbeta and 13 Jbeta primers. The assay was immunoSEQ multiplex PCR, and TCRdb's table has in-frame clones only and misses some. This table has about 210,000 clones, approximately 78% appearing once. Comments on this clone: Its matching antigen is unknown.

The ends were cut back, 1 base at V and 4 bases at J, with 19 bases in the middle. This CDR3 is 17 amino acids long. Germline V gives CDR1 SEHNR, CDR2 FQNEAQ (reference sequence). Sequencing used PBMCs. The source is a boy between 10 and 17 years old in good health and CMV-seronegative. The chain couples TRBV7-9 to TRBJ1-2, with D maybe TRBD1 (6 bases). CDR3 residues: CASSLGRTATNRYGYTF. DNA for the CDR3: TGTGCCAGCAGCTTAGGGCGGACAGCCACTAACCGCTATGGCTACACCTTC. The complete variable domain, with remaining parts taken from reference TRBV7-9 and TRBJ1-2, reads DTGVSQNPRHKITKRGQNVTFRCDPISEHNRLYWYRQTLGQGPEFLTYFQNEAQLEKSRLLSDRFSAERPKGSFSTLEIQRTEQGDSAMYLCASSLGRTATNRYGYTFGSGTRLTVV.